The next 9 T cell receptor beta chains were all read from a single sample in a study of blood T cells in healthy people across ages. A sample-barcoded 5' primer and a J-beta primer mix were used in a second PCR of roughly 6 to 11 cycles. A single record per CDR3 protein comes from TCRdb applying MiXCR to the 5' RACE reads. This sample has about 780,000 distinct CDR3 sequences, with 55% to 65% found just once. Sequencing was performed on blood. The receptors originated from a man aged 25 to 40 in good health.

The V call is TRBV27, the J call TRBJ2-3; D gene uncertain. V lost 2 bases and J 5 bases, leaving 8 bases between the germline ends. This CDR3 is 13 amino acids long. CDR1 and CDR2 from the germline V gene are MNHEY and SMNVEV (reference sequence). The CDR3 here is CASSLGFLDTQYF. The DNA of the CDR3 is TGTGCCAGCAGTTTAGGTTTTTTAGATACGCAGTATTTT.

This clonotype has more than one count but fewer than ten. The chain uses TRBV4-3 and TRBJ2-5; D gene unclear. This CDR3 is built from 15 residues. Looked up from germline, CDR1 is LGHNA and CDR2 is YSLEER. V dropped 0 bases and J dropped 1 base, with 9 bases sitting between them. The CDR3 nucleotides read TGCGCCAGCAGCCAAGACATAATGGGCCAAGAGACCCAGTACTTC. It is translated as CASSQDIMGQETQYF.

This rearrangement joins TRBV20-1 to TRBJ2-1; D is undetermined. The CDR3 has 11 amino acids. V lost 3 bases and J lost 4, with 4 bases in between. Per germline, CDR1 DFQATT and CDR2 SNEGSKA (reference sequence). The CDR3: CSASLYNEQFF. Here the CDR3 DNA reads TGCAGTGCTAGCCTTTACAATGAGCAGTTCTTC.

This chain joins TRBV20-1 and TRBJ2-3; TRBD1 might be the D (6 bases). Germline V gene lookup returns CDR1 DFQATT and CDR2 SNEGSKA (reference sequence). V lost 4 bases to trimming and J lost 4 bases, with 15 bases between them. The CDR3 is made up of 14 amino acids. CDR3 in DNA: TGCAGTGCTACAAACAGGGATTTCGCAGATACGCAGTATTTT. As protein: CSATNRDFADTQYF.

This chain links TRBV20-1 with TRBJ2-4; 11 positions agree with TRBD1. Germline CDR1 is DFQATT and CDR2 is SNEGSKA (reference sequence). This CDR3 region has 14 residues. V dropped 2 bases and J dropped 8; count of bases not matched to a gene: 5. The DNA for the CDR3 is TGCAGTGCTAGACCGGACAGGGGGCTTGACATTCAGTACTTC. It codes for CSARPDRGLDIQYF.

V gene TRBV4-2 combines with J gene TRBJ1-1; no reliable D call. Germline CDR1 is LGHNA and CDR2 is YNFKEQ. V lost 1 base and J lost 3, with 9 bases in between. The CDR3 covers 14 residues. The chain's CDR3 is CASSQASGDTEAFF. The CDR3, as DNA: TGTGCCAGCAGCCAAGCAAGCGGGGACACTGAAGCTTTCTTT.

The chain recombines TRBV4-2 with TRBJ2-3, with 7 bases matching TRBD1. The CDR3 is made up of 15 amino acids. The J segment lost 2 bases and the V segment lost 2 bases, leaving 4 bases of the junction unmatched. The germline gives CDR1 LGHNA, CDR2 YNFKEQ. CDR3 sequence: CASSQRTGFTDTQYF. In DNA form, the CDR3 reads TGTGCCAGCAGCCAAAGGACAGGATTCACAGATACGCAGTATTTT.

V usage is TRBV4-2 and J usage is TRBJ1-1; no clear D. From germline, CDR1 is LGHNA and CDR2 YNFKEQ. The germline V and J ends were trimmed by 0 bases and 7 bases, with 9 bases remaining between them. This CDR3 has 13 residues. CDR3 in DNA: TGTGCCAGCAGCCAAGATCGGGGATATGAAGCTTTCTTT. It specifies CASSQDRGYEAFF.

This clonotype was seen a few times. For the CDR3, the DNA is TGCAGTGCTAGAGATCAGGAGACAGGGTCTTCACCCCTCCACTTT. This translates into CSARDQETGSSPLHF. This chain links TRBV20-1 with TRBJ1-6; the match to TRBD1 covers 7 bases. Germline trimming cut 0 bases from V and 9 bases from J; bases unmatched to any gene: 8. This CDR3 has 15 residues. Per germline, CDR1 DFQATT and CDR2 SNEGSKA (reference sequence).